The table lists the clone carrying this T cell receptor beta chain with a few counts. Clones were sequenced by immunoSEQ multiplex PCR, and TCRdb holds only the in-frame ones, with some missing. The sample carries 190,000 or so clones, about 72% recorded once. The V gene's germline CDR1 is SNHLY and CDR2 FYNNEI. The CDR3 has 13 amino acids. The V end lost 4 bases, the J end lost 4 bases, and 10 bases lay between the germline ends. This sample is part of a study of cytotoxic CD8 clonotypes in ibrutinib-treated CLL. Sample: PBMCs, taken after 24 months of ibrutinib treatment. The V and J genes are TRBV2 and TRBJ1-1; TRBD1 might be the D (5 bases). This clonotype was sampled from a human donor with chronic lymphocytic leukemia. In DNA, the CDR3 is TGTGCCAGCAGTGGTCAGGGAACCACTGAAGCTTTCTTT. This encodes CASSGQGTTEAFF.